This note documents a single T cell receptor beta chain sequence. The record originates from a study of blood T cells in healthy people across ages. Using a J-beta primer mix together with a sample-barcoded 5' primer, a second PCR was run for roughly 7 to 12 cycles. TCRdb fed the 5' RACE reads into MiXCR, producing one record per CDR3 protein. The sample lists 500,000 to 550,000 distinct CDR3 sequences, about 25% occurring once. V shed 1 base and J shed 5 bases, with 4 bases lying between them. The CDR3 contains 12 residues. Germline V gives CDR1 LGHNA, CDR2 YNFKEQ. These data also formed part of another study, on T cells of mothers and their children. That report notes: Across the analysis, no persistent microchimeric T cell clones were detected.

The chain links TRBV4-2 to TRBJ2-3; unclear D gene. The TCR originated in a boy younger than 18 in good health. Sequencing input: blood. The CDR3 DNA follows: TGTGCCAGCAGCCAAGGTGGAGATACGCAGTATTTT. It translates to CASSQGGDTQYF.